This TCR beta chain is from a study of naive and memory T cell subsets. Per the germline V gene, CDR1 is SQVTM and CDR2 is ANQGSEA. The CDR3 sequence is 15 residues long. Trimming at V came to 0 bases and at J to 10 bases, leaving 14 bases not matched to a gene. As to this clonotype: Its antigen is currently unknown.

Findings of the study overall: Gini index rose across naive, CM, EM and EMRA in CD4 and CD8. No ground truth validated the naive and memory repertoire findings.

Two oligonucleotides, mixed equimolar, formed the beta constant-region primer covering TRBC1 and TRBC2. The ligated cDNA underwent four PCR rounds using SP2 and nested alpha and beta constant-region primers. TCRdb re-derived calls from the UMI-ligation and nested PCR reads in MiXCR, one entry per CDR3 protein. This table holds 95,000 to 150,000 distinct CDR3 sequences, roughly 36% found once. The gene calls are TRBV29-1 and TRBJ1-2; the match to TRBD1 covers 7 bases. The sample consisted of central memory CD4+ T cells from blood. The receptor was derived from a human donor in good health. CDR3 nucleotides: TGCAGCGTTGAAGACAGTATACGGCAGGGGGGGTTCTACACCTTC. It specifies CSVEDSIRQGGFYTF.